A single sample gave rise to the 6 T cell receptor beta chains below, sequenced in a study of cytomegalovirus exposure and HLA in healthy donors. Profiled with immunoSEQ multiplex PCR; TCRdb holds only in-frame clones, not every one. The profile covers fewer than 400,000 clones, with approximately 85% appearing a single time and about 0.96% taken by the ten largest. Sequenced sample: PBMCs. These receptor sequences come from a man under 40 in good health and CMV-seronegative.

The J gene is TRBJ2-7, the V gene TRBV7-9, with 7 bases aligning to TRBD1. Germline V gene sequence: CDR1 SEHNR, CDR2 FQNEAQ (reference sequence). The CDR3 runs to 13 residues. J was trimmed by 5 bases and V by 5 bases; bases with no gene match: 6. CDR3 coding DNA: TGTGCCAGCAGCCCCACAGGGGTAGACGAGCAGTACTTC. It translates to CASSPTGVDEQYF.

The genes are TRBV7-8 and TRBJ2-7; 9 nucleotides line up with TRBD1. Germline V CDR1 and CDR2: SGHVS, FQNEAQ. The CDR3 consists of 15 residues. The trim removed 5 bases at V and 2 bases at J, leaving 7 bases unmatched. CDR3 nucleotides: TGTGCCAGCAGCCTAGGACAGGGGTCCCCCTACGAGCAGTACTTC. Translated: CASSLGQGSPYEQYF.

The V and J genes are TRBV6-1 and TRBJ1-2, with TRBD1 identical over 7 bases. This CDR3 comprises 14 residues. The germline V gene encodes CDR1 MNHNS and CDR2 SASEGT. Unmatched junction bases numbered 8, after V lost 6 bases and J lost 4 bases. This CDR3 reads CASRIGDSLYGYTF. CDR3 bases: TGTGCCAGCAGGATCGGGGACAGTCTCTATGGCTACACCTTC.

The gene calls are TRBV10-3 and TRBJ1-6; D is possibly TRBD1 (5 bases). The CDR3 has 14 amino acids. Trimming stripped 4 bases from V and 5 bases from J, with 9 bases between. The germline V gene has CDR1 ENHRY and CDR2 SYGVKD. The CDR3 region has the DNA TGTGCCATCAGTGCCAGGGTCGATAATTCACCCCTCCACTTT. Translation gives CAISARVDNSPLHF.

The chain is built from TRBV6-1 and TRBJ1-2; TRBD1 aligns across 11 bases. V trimming: 5 bases; J trimming: 4 bases; junction bases outside the gene matches: 6. The CDR3 is 15 amino acids. The germline gives CDR1 MNHNS, CDR2 SASEGT. In DNA, the CDR3 is TGTGCCAGCAGTCAAAGGACAGGGGGCGGCTATGGCTACACCTTC. It specifies CASSQRTGGGYGYTF.

There are a few counts of this clone. The gene calls are TRBV27 and TRBJ1-2; possible D gene TRBD1, 5 bases. V dropped 5 bases and J dropped 4 bases, with 14 bases sitting between them. The germline V gene has CDR1 MNHEY and CDR2 SMNVEV (reference sequence). This CDR3 has 14 residues. The CDR3: CASSAGGLVYGYTF. The CDR3 nucleotides read TGTGCCAGCAGTGCGGGGGGTCTGGTCTATGGCTACACCTTC.